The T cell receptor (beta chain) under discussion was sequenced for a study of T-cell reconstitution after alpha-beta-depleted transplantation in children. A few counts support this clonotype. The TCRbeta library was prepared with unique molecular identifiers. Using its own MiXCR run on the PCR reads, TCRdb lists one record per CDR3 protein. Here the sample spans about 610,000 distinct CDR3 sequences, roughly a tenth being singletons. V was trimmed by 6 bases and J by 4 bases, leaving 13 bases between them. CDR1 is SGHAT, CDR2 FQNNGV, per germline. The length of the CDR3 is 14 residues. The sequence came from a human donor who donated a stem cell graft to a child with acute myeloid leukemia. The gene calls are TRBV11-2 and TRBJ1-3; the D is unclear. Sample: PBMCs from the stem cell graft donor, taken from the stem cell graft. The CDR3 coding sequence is TGTGCCAGCAGTCCCGGACCCAGGGGAAACACCATATATTTT. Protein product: CASSPGPRGNTIYF.